The rows below give T cell receptor beta chains drawn from one sample of a study of OX40 agonist ivuxolimab in advanced cancers. Repertoires were generated with immunoSEQ multiplex PCR, while TCRdb's copy carries only in-frame clones and drops some. The table includes roughly 150,000 clones, roughly 94% detected once. The sequences come from CD4+ or CD8+ T cells sorted from blood, collected in a trial of the OX40 agonist ivuxolimab. These receptors all come from an adult with an advanced solid tumor such as melanoma, head and neck, liver or kidney cancer. Both conserved end residues are trimmed from each CDR3. The order of the fields is J gene, clone size, V gene, CDR3 protein. Clone size is shown for a subset of rows, as once, few, many or a class of expanded clone.

J gene: TRBJ2-3; clone size: once; V gene: TRBV9; CDR3 protein: ASSESTDTQY
J gene: TRBJ2-4; clone size: .; V gene: TRBV6-1; CDR3 protein: ASSEARENIQY
J gene: TRBJ2-7; clone size: once; V gene: TRBV28; CDR3 protein: ASSDRPGDYEQY
J gene: TRBJ1-1; clone size: .; V gene: TRBV2; CDR3 protein: ASKFRQGSGGTEAF
J gene: TRBJ2-4; clone size: once; V gene: TRBV6-5; CDR3 protein: ASGGVAKNIQY
J gene: TRBJ2-7; clone size: .; V gene: TRBV5-1; CDR3 protein: ASSFDSLSSYEQY
J gene: TRBJ2-7; clone size: .; V gene: TRBV7-9; CDR3 protein: ASRPPAGDDYEQY
J gene: TRBJ1-5; clone size: once; V gene: TRBV18; CDR3 protein: ASSSGTGATNQPQH
J gene: TRBJ2-1; clone size: .; V gene: TRBV11-1; CDR3 protein: ASSTWTSGSMDEQF
J gene: TRBJ2-3; clone size: .; V gene: TRBV11-2; CDR3 protein: ASTHDFTDTQY
J gene: TRBJ1-5; clone size: .; V gene: TRBV6-9; CDR3 protein: ASSYGRFNQPQH
J gene: TRBJ2-5; clone size: .; V gene: TRBV10-3; CDR3 protein: AISVGSGDQETQY
J gene: TRBJ1-4; clone size: .; V gene: TRBV5-1; CDR3 protein: ASTRGGSNEKLF
J gene: TRBJ2-1; clone size: .; V gene: TRBV28; CDR3 protein: ASRSRRGPYNEQF
J gene: TRBJ1-2; clone size: .; V gene: TRBV7-2; CDR3 protein: ASSLGTVNYGYT
J gene: TRBJ1-1; clone size: .; V gene: TRBV19; CDR3 protein: ASSRDREGAEAF
J gene: TRBJ1-1; clone size: once; V gene: TRBV4-3; CDR3 protein: ASSLRYTGMNTEAF
J gene: TRBJ2-7; clone size: .; V gene: TRBV19; CDR3 protein: ASSAGSYEQY
J gene: TRBJ1-3; clone size: .; V gene: TRBV28; CDR3 protein: ASILGGSGNTIY
J gene: TRBJ2-1; clone size: .; V gene: TRBV11-1; CDR3 protein: ASSPGLSYDEQF